The 21 T cell receptor beta chains below come from one sample, sequenced in a study of T cell responses to AZD1222 COVID-19 vaccine. Here immunoSEQ multiplex PCR was the method, and the copy in TCRdb shows in-frame clones only, minus some. The sample consists of approximately 90,000 clones, roughly nine tenths of them appearing once. This specimen was peripheral blood, taken on day 0 of AZD1222 vaccination. These receptors all come from an adult in good health.

The rearrangement uses TRBV30 and TRBJ1-3; D possibly corresponds to TRBD1 (5 bases). CDR3 length: 15 residues. The germline V and J ends were trimmed by 4 bases and 3 bases, with 16 bases remaining between them. Germline V gene data show CDR1 as GTSNPN and CDR2 as SVGIG (reference sequence). The DNA for the CDR3 is TGTGCCTGGAACCCTCTTCGGGGCTATGGAAACACCATATATTTT. This encodes CAWNPLRGYGNTIYF.

The chain links TRBV19 to TRBJ1-6, with D maybe TRBD1 (5 bases). Germline V gives CDR1 LNHDA, CDR2 SQIVND (reference sequence). The V end was cut by 7 bases, the J end by 7 bases, with 20 bases between. The CDR3 has 16 amino acids. The DNA for the CDR3 is TGTGCCAGTAAAAAAGTCGAGGGGTCTAGCAATTCACCCCTCCACTTT. Translating gives CASKKVEGSSNSPLHF.

The gene calls are TRBV11-2 and TRBJ2-7; TRBD1 matches 10 bases. Germline V CDR1 and CDR2: SGHAT, FQNNGV. The CDR3 covers 16 residues. V was pared by 1 base and J by 5 bases, with 8 bases of the junction left unmatched. CDR3 DNA sequence: TGTGCCAGCAGCTTAGTCCGGGACAGGGGCGTCCACGAGCAGTACTTC. This sequence encodes CASSLVRDRGVHEQYF.

The chain links TRBV15 to TRBJ2-5, with D possibly matching TRBD2 (7 bases). The CDR3 loop spans 16 amino acids. V was pared by 1 base and J by 2 bases, with 14 bases between. Germline V gene sequence: CDR1 LNHNV, CDR2 YYDKDF (reference sequence). This chain's CDR3 is CATSRGGGTNQETQYF. The CDR3 bases are TGTGCCACCAGCAGAGGGGGGGGGACAAATCAAGAGACCCAGTACTTC. The full variable domain, in which reference TRBV15 and TRBJ2-5 provide the parts outside the CDR3, is DAMVIQNPRYQVTQFGKPVTLSCSQTLNHNVMYWYQQKSSQAPKLLFHYYDKDFNNEADTPDNFQSRRPNTSFCFLDIRSPGLGDTAMYLCATSRGGGTNQETQYFGPGTRLLVL.

The chain has TRBV7-8 and TRBJ2-7; no reliable D call. Germline lookup yields CDR1 SGHVS and CDR2 FQNEAQ. V gave up 4 bases and J gave up 5 bases, with 6 bases separating them. This CDR3 is built from 11 residues. CDR3 sequence: CASSSVNEQYF. CDR3 in DNA: TGTGCCAGCAGCTCAGTGAACGAGCAGTACTTC.

V gene TRBV10-3 combines with J gene TRBJ2-5, with 8 bases lining up with TRBD1. The germline gives CDR1 ENHRY, CDR2 SYGVKD. The CDR3 length is 14 residues. V lost 4 bases, J lost 2 bases, and 3 bases stayed unmatched. CDR3 in amino acids: CAISGTGKQETQYF. Here the CDR3 DNA reads TGTGCCATCAGTGGGACAGGGAAACAAGAGACCCAGTACTTC.

This clone was observed once. The chain employs TRBV6-5 and TRBJ1-1; TRBD1 is a possible D gene (6 bases). The CDR3 runs to 15 residues. V lost 5 bases and J lost 3, with 16 bases in between. Per the germline V gene, CDR1 is MNHEY and CDR2 is SVGAGI. CDR3 sequence (DNA): TGTGCCAGCAGTAGTTGGGGCAAGGGGGACACTGAAGCTTTCTTT. This encodes CASSSWGKGDTEAFF.

This chain joins TRBV6-5 and TRBJ1-1; a possible D gene is TRBD1 (6 bases). The CDR3 consists of 15 residues. Trimming left V 0 bases short and J 4 bases short, with 12 bases between. Germline V gene lookup returns CDR1 MNHEY and CDR2 SVGAGI. The CDR3 sequence: CASSYSGGGATEAFF. The CDR3 bases are TGTGCCAGCAGTTACTCCGGCGGGGGGGCCACTGAAGCTTTCTTT.

The chain uses TRBV12-5 and TRBJ2-2; possibly TRBD2 for D (5 bases). The CDR3 consists of 14 residues. The V end lost 4 bases, the J end lost 3 bases, and 9 bases lay between the germline ends. Germline CDR1 reads LGHNT; CDR2 reads FRNRAP. CDR3 nucleotides: TGTGCTAGTGGTTCCGGGATTGACACCGGGGAGCTGTTTTTT. It is translated as CASGSGIDTGELFF.

The chain joins TRBV5-4 to TRBJ2-7, with TRBD2 matching 12 bases. Trimming cost V 3 bases and J 7 bases; bases outside gene matches: 5. CDR3 length: 14 amino acids. Germline CDR1 SGHNT, CDR2 YYREEE (reference sequence). CDR3: CASSSTSGSGEQYF. CDR3 sequence (DNA): TGTGCCAGCAGCTCGACTAGCGGGAGTGGGGAGCAGTACTTC. Supplemented by reference TRBV5-4 and TRBJ2-7, the full variable domain reads ETGVTQSPTHLIKTRGQQVTLRCSSQSGHNTVSWYQQALGQGPQFIFQYYREEENGRGNFPPRFSGLQFPNYSSELNVNALELDDSALYLCASSSTSGSGEQYFGPGTRLTVT.

This chain links TRBV6-5 with TRBJ1-5; D call uncertain. Per germline, CDR1 MNHEY and CDR2 SVGAGI. The CDR3 spans 12 residues. With 5 bases removed from V and 3 bases from J, the gap between germline ends came to 5 bases. For the CDR3, the DNA is TGTGCCAGCAGTCCCCCCAATCAGCCCCAGCATTTT. It is translated as CASSPPNQPQHF.

The chain joins TRBV19 to TRBJ1-1, with D possibly TRBD1 on 5 matching bases. V lost 5 bases to trimming and J lost 7 bases, with 14 bases between them. The CDR3 is 13 amino acids. Per the germline V gene, CDR1 is LNHDA and CDR2 is SQIVND (reference sequence). CDR3 amino acids: CASSPTGYLEAFF. CDR3 bases: TGTGCCAGTAGTCCTACAGGTTATCTTGAAGCTTTCTTT. Supplemented by reference TRBV19 and TRBJ1-1, the full variable domain reads DGGITQSPKYLFRKEGQNVTLSCEQNLNHDAMYWYRQDPGQGLRLIYYSQIVNDFQKGDIAEGYSVSREKKESFPLTVTSAQKNPTAFYLCASSPTGYLEAFFGQGTRLTVV.

CDR3 in amino acids: CASSLRQGIRSNQPQHF. The CDR3 bases are TGTGCCAGCAGTCTCCGACAGGGGATTCGGAGCAATCAGCCCCAGCATTTT. The chain has TRBV6-2 or TRBV6-3 and TRBJ1-5; 8 bases map to TRBD1. With 5 bases clipped from V and 1 base from J, the junction kept 10 bases outside the gene matches. Germline CDR1 and CDR2: MNHEY and SVGEGT. This CDR3 spans 17 amino acids.

In this sample, this clone turned up once. The chain combines TRBV10-3 with TRBJ2-2; maybe TRBD2 (6 bases). The CDR3 sequence is 17 residues long. V gave up 0 bases and J gave up 2 bases, with 13 bases separating them. Germline-derived CDR1 and CDR2 are ENHRY and SYGVKD. In nucleotides, the CDR3 is TGTGCCATCAGTGAGTCAGGCGGGGCAATTAACACCGGGGAGCTGTTTTTT. Translation: CAISESGGAINTGELFF.

The J gene is TRBJ2-1, the V gene TRBV3-1 (or the pseudogene TRBV3-2); TRBD2 aligns across 9 bases. The germline V gene has CDR1 LGHDT and CDR2 YNNKEL (reference sequence). V lost 4 bases and J lost 1; bases outside the gene matches: 14. The CDR3 loop spans 19 amino acids. The CDR3 here is CASSLRTSETLASYNEQFF. The CDR3 DNA sequence: TGTGCCAGCAGCCTCCGGACTAGCGAGACCCTAGCATCCTACAATGAGCAGTTCTTC.

The chain combines TRBV11-2 with TRBJ2-7; TRBD1 matches at 10 bases. From germline, CDR1 is SGHAT and CDR2 FQNNGV. The CDR3 runs 15 residues. V shed 3 bases, J shed 5 bases, and the junction held 7 bases outside the gene matches. Written as DNA, the CDR3 is TGTGCCAGCAGCTTCTTCGGGACAGGGGACCACGAGCAGTACTTC. It specifies CASSFFGTGDHEQYF.

The rearrangement joins TRBV7-9 to TRBJ2-7; 7 bases agree with TRBD1. V lost 5 bases and J lost 7; bases outside the gene matches: 11. The CDR3 is 14 residues long. Germline CDR1 and CDR2: SEHNR and FQNEAQ (reference sequence). The CDR3 protein is CASSMGQSTGEQYF. The CDR3 DNA sequence: TGTGCCAGCAGCATGGGACAGTCTACGGGGGAGCAGTACTTC.

This CDR3 is CAWSPQGARGYTF. CDR3 DNA sequence: TGTGCCTGGAGCCCACAGGGGGCTAGGGGCTACACCTTC. The chain combines TRBV30 with TRBJ1-2, with 9 bases fitting TRBD1. This CDR3 has 13 amino acids. Germline V gene sequence: CDR1 GTSNPN, CDR2 SVGIG (reference sequence). The V segment lost 3 bases and the J segment 8 bases; nucleotides outside the gene matches: 7.

The sample holds one count of this clone. This chain uses TRBV7-2 with TRBJ2-1; 8 positions match TRBD2. This CDR3 spans 14 amino acids. J was trimmed by 9 bases and V by 2 bases; bases with no gene match: 6. Germline values: CDR1 SGHTA, CDR2 FQGNSA. CDR3 DNA sequence: TGTGCCAGCAGCTTACTTTCGGGAGGGGTTGAGCAGTTCTTC. Translated: CASSLLSGGVEQFF.

The chain recombines TRBV19 with TRBJ1-3; the D is unclear. The CDR3 loop spans 16 amino acids. V was clipped by 6 bases and J by 0 bases, with 15 bases between them. Germline assignment: CDR1 LNHDA and CDR2 SQIVND (reference sequence). The CDR3 coding sequence is TGTGCCAGTAGAATTCCAGGAAGGAGCTCTGGAAACACCATATATTTT. It codes for CASRIPGRSSGNTIYF.

The J gene is TRBJ2-1, the V gene TRBV7-3; 10 nucleotides agree with TRBD2. V shed 3 bases and J 7 bases; nucleotides not matched to a gene: 18. CDR1 SGHTA and CDR2 FQGTGA come from the germline V gene. The CDR3 contains 19 residues. CDR3 protein: CASSFGQQRLAGGGNEQFF. The CDR3 nucleotides read TGTGCCAGCAGCTTTGGGCAACAAAGACTAGCGGGTGGAGGTAATGAGCAGTTCTTC.